Below, one T cell receptor (beta chain) is given with its context. Antigen: not known. Sequenced by immunoSEQ multiplex PCR; TCRdb stores in-frame clones only, minus some. The sample comprises about 20,000 clones, roughly 82% of which are singletons, and around 7.3% rests with the top ten. The sample comes from a study of PD-1 blockade in classical Hodgkin lymphoma. Time point noted: cycle 4 day 1 (C4D1), after less than 7 weeks of nivolumab. Patients all relapsed after autologous stem cell transplantation, and there was variation in brentuximab vedotin exposure. PBMCs, once thawed, yielded CD8+ T cells isolated by magnetic negative selection. Study results and limitations: Reported findings placed baseline TCR diversity lower in newly diagnosed patients (compared with healthy donors). Among the patients, those starting nivolumab under 1 year after ASCT were excluded.

This specimen consisted of CD8+ T cells from blood, obtained before the fourth cycle of nivolumab. The clonotype comes from a human donor with classical Hodgkin lymphoma.

The CDR3 region is CASSPPNRGGETQYF. As DNA, the CDR3 is TGTGCCAGCAGCCCCCCGAACAGGGGAGGCGAGACCCAGTACTTC. The V call is TRBV2, the J call TRBJ2-5, with a weak D call TRBD1 (7 bases). CDR3 length: 15 amino acids. Trimming pared 6 bases from V and 5 bases from J, leaving 19 bases between. CDR1 is SNHLY and CDR2 is FYNNEI in the germline V gene.